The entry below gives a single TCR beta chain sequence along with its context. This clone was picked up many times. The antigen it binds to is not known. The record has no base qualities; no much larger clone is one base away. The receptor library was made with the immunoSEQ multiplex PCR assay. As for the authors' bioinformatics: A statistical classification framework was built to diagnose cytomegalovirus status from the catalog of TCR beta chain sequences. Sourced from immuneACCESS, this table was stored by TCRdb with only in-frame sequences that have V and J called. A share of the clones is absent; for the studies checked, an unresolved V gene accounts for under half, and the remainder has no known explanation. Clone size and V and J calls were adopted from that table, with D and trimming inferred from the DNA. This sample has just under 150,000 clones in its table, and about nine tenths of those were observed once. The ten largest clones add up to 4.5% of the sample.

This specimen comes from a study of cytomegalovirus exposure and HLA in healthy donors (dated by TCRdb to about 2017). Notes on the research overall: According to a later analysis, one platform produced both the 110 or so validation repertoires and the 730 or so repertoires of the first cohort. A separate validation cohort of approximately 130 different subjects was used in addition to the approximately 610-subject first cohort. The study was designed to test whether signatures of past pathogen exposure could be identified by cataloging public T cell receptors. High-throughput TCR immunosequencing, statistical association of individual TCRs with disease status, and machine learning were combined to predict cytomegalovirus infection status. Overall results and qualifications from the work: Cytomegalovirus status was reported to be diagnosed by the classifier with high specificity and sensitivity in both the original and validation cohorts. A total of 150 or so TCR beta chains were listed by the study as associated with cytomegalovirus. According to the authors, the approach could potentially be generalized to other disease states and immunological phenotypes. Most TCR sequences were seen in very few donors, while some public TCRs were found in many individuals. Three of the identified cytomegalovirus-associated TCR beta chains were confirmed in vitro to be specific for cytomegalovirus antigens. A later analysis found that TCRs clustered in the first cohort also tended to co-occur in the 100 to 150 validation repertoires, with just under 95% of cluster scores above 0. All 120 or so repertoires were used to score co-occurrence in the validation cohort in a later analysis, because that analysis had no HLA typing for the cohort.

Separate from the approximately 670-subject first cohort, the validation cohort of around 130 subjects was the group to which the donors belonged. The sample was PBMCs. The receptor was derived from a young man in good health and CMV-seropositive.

For the CDR3, the sequence is CASSVGAQPDQPQHF. The DNA sequence follows: TGTGCCAGCAGCGTAGGAGCACAGCCAGATCAGCCCCAGCATTTT. This receptor chain uses TRBV9 and TRBJ1-5, with no confident D gene call. Looking up the germline V gene yields CDR1 SGDLS and CDR2 YYNGEE. The CDR3 numbers 15 residues from cysteine through phenylalanine. Only CDR3 DNA remains: 45 bases, in frame from the first base. Trimming costs V 0 bases and J 5 bases, and their ends lie 12 bases apart.